Each of the 7 T cell receptor beta chains below was sequenced from the same sample in a study of memory CD4+ T cells and cytomegalovirus serostatus. TCRdb's table, derived via immunoSEQ multiplex PCR, lists solely in-frame clones and lacks some. The table lists 84,000 or so clones, 65% to 85% of them singletons. The sort gate was single viable CD3+CD4+CD8-CD45RO+ cells for memory CD4+ T cells. Sequences were obtained from memory CD4+ T cells from blood. The receptors were gathered from an adult in good health and CMV-seronegative.

The V call is TRBV18, the J call TRBJ2-6; D unresolved. The V and J ends lost 2 bases and 0 bases respectively, with 11 bases between them. Germline assignment: CDR1 KGHSH and CDR2 LQKENI. The CDR3 totals 17 residues. The CDR3 loop reads CASSPSQPFSGANVLTF. In DNA, the CDR3 is TGTGCCAGCTCACCAAGTCAGCCGTTCTCTGGGGCCAACGTCCTGACTTTC.

This sequence joins TRBV7-3 and TRBJ2-6; D tentatively reads TRBD1 or TRBD2 (5 bases each). V was shortened by 5 bases and J by 0 bases, with 14 bases between the two germline ends. The CDR3 covers 17 residues. Germline-derived CDR1 and CDR2 are SGHTA and FQGTGA. CDR3 DNA sequence: TGTGCCAGCAGCCCCGGTCAGGGAGACTCTGGGGCCAACGTCCTGACTTTC. Translation: CASSPGQGDSGANVLTF.

The chain carries TRBV30 and TRBJ2-3; D may be TRBD2 (6 bases). There are 14 residues in the CDR3. Deletions cut 0 bases from V and 1 base from J, with 8 bases between. CDR1 is GTSNPN, CDR2 SVGIG, per germline (reference sequence). The CDR3 DNA is TGTGCCTGGAGTGTGGGACTCCGCACAGATACGCAGTATTTT. It translates to CAWSVGLRTDTQYF.

CDR3 nucleotide sequence: TGCGCCAGCAGCCAATATCCCCGGGGGGACTATGGCTACACCTTC. Its protein is CASSQYPRGDYGYTF. This chain links TRBV4-3 with TRBJ1-2; possibly TRBD1 for D (5 bases). V lost 2 bases, J lost 3 bases, and 13 bases lay in between. Germline values: CDR1 LGHNA, CDR2 YSLEER. CDR3 size: 15 residues.

This clone has a single count. The CDR3 here is CAWSLDRNYGYTF. DNA of the CDR3: TGTGCCTGGAGTCTGGACAGAAACTATGGCTACACCTTC. This sequence joins TRBV30 and TRBJ1-2; TRBD1 might be the D (6 bases). The CDR3 spans 13 residues. Trimming took off 2 bases at V and 2 bases at J, with 9 bases between the two ends. The germline V gene encodes CDR1 GTSNPN and CDR2 SVGIG (reference sequence).

The chain employs TRBV7-8 and TRBJ1-5; TRBD1 aligns across 9 bases. The J segment lost 7 bases and the V segment lost 1 base, leaving 5 bases of the junction unmatched. The CDR3 totals 15 residues. Germline CDR1 and CDR2: SGHVS and FQNEAQ. In DNA form, the CDR3 reads TGTGCCAGCAGCTTAGAAGGGACAGGGAAACAGCCCCAGCATTTT. Amino acid sequence: CASSLEGTGKQPQHF.

The rearrangement joins TRBV29-1 to TRBJ1-2, with 11 bases aligning to TRBD1. V lost 3 bases to trimming and J lost 7 bases; unmatched junction nucleotides: 1. The V gene's germline CDR1 is SQVTM and CDR2 ANQGSEA. The CDR3 spans 12 residues. CDR3 residues: CSVDGTGGGYTF. DNA of the CDR3: TGCAGCGTTGACGGGACAGGGGGTGGCTACACCTTC. Combining the CDR3 with reference TRBV29-1 and TRBJ1-2 gives the whole variable domain SAVISQKPSRDICQRGTSLTIQCQVDSQVTMMFWYRQQPGQSLTLIATANQGSEATYESGFVIDKFPISRPNLTFSTLTVSNMSPEDSSIYLCSVDGTGGGYTFGSGTRLTVV.